This TCR beta chain stems from a study of blood T cell repertoires in COVID-19. Study-level information: The samples span acute and convalescent COVID-19 from the United States, Italy and Spain.

TCRdb keeps only in-frame clones here, not all; method: immunoSEQ multiplex PCR. The data contain over 150,000 clones, nearly 90% of them seen just once; the ten biggest clones take up roughly a sixth. CDR1 KGHDR and CDR2 SFDVKD come from the germline V gene. Trimming stripped 1 base from V and 6 bases from J, with 11 bases between. CDR3 length: 15 amino acids. The chain employs TRBV24-1 and TRBJ2-2; no clear D. This sequence was found in a man between 45 and 60 years old with COVID-19, enrolled during active disease. Sequenced sample: peripheral blood. The CDR3 DNA reads as TGTGCCACCAGTGATTTAAAAGCAAATCCCGGGGAGCTGTTTTTT. Protein product: CATSDLKANPGELFF.